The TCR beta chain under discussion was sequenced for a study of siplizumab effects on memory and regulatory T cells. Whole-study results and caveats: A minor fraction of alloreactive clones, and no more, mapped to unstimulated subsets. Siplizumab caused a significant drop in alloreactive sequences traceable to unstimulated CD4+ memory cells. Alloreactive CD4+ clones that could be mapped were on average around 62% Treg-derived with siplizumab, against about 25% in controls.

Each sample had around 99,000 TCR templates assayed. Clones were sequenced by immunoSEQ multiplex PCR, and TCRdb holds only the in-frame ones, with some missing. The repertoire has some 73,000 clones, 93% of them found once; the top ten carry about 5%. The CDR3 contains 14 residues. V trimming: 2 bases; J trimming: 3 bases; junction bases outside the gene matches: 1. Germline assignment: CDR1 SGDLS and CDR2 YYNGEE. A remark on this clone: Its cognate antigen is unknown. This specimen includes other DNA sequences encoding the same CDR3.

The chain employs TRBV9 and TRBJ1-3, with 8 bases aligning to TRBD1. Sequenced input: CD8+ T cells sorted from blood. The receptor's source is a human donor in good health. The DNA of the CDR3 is TGTGCCAGCAGCGTCGGGACAGGTGGAAACACCATATATTTT. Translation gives CASSVGTGGNTIYF. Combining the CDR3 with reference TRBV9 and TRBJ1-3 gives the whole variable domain DSGVTQTPKHLITATGQRVTLRCSPRSGDLSVYWYQQSLDQGLQFLIQYYNGEERAKGNILERFSAQQFPDLHSELNLSSLELGDSALYFCASSVGTGGNTIYFGEGSWLTVV.